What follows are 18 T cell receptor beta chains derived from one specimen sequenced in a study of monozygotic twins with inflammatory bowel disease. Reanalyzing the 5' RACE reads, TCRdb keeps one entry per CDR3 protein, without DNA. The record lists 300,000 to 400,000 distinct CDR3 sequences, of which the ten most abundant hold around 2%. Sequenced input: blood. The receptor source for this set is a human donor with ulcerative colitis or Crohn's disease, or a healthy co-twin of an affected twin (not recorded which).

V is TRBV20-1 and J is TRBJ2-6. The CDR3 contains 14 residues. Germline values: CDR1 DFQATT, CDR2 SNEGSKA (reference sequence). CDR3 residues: CSARRVSGANVLTF.

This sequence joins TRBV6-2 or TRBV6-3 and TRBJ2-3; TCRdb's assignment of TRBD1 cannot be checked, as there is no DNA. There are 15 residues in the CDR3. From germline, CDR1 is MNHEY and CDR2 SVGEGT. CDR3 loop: CASSLGLGTTDTQYF.

The CDR3 sequence: CASSLSGGSGNTIYF. V and J are TRBV5-1 and TRBJ1-3. The CDR3 has 15 amino acids. The germline gives CDR1 SGHRS, CDR2 YFSETQ.

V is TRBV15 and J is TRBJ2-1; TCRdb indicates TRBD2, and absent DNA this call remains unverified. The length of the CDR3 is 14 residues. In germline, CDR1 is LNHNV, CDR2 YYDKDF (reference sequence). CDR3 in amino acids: CATSGGLAYNEQFF.

The CDR3: CSVEGIGARHPEQYF. This sequence joins TRBV29-1 and TRBJ2-7; the TRBD1 assignment by TCRdb is unverifiable without DNA. The germline V gene encodes CDR1 SQVTM and CDR2 ANQGSEA. The CDR3 contains 15 residues.

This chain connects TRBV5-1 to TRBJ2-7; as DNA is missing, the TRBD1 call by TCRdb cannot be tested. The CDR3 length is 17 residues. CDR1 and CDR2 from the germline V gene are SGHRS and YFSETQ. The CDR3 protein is CASRPRGTGTGYYEQYF. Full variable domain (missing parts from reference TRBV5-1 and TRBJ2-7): KAGVTQTPRYLIKTRGQQVTLSCSPISGHRSVSWYQQTPGQGLQFLFEYFSETQRNKGNFPGRFSGRQFSNSRSEMNVSTLELGDSALYLCASRPRGTGTGYYEQYFGPGTRLTVT.

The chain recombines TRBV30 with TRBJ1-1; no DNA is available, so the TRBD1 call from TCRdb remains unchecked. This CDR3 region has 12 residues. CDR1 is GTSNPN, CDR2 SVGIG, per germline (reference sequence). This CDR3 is CALTGPNTEAFF. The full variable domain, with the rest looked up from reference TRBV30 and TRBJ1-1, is SQTIHQWPATLVQPVGSPLSLECTVEGTSNPNLYWYRQAAGRGLQLLFYSVGIGQISSEVPQNLSASRPQDRQFILSSKKLLLSDSGFYLCALTGPNTEAFFGQGTRLTVV.

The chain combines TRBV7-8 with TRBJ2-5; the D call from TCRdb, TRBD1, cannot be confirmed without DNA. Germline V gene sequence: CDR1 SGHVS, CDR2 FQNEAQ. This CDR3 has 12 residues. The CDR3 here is CASLGGGETQYF. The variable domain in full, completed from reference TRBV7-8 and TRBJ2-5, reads GAGVSQSPRYKVAKRGQDVALRCDPISGHVSLFWYQQALGQGPEFLTYFQNEAQLDKSGLPSDRFFAERPEGSVSTLKIQRTQQEDSAVYLCASLGGGETQYFGPGTRLLVL.

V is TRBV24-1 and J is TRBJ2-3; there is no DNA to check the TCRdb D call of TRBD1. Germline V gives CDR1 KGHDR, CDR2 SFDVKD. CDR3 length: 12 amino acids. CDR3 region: CATSKGADTQYF.

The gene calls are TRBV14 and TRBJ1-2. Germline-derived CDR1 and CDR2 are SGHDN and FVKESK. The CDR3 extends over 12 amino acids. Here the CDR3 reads CASSQGSEGYTF.

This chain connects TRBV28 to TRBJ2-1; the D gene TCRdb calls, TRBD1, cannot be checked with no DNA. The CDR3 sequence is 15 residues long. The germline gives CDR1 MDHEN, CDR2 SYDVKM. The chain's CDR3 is CASSLRGVSYNEQFF.

The CDR3 sequence: CASSLRQANQPQHF. The chain carries TRBV28 and TRBJ1-5; TCRdb indicates TRBD1, and absent DNA this call remains unverified. The germline V gene has CDR1 MDHEN and CDR2 SYDVKM. This CDR3 is built from 14 residues.

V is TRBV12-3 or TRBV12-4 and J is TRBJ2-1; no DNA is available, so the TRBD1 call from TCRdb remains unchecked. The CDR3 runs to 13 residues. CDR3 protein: CASVPSPNNEQFF.

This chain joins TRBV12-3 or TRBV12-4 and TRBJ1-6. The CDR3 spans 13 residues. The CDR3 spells CASSTRWDSPLHF.

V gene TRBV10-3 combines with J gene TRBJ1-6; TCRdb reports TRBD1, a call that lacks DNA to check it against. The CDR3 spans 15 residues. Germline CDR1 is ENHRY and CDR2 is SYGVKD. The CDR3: CAISEVQGQNSPLHF.

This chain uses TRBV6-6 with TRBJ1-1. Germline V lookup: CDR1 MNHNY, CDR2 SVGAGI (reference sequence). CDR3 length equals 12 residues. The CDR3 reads CASSPSFAGSFF.

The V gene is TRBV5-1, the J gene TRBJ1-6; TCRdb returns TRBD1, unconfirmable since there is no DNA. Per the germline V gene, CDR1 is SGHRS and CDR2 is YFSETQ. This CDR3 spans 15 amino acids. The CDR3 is CASSLDGTYNSPLHF.

CDR3 region: CASSFGNRGTDTQYF. This chain joins TRBV5-1 and TRBJ2-3; TCRdb returns TRBD1, unconfirmable since there is no DNA. The CDR3 is 15 residues long. Germline CDR1 and CDR2: SGHRS and YFSETQ. The full variable domain, rest sourced from reference TRBV5-1 and TRBJ2-3, is KAGVTQTPRYLIKTRGQQVTLSCSPISGHRSVSWYQQTPGQGLQFLFEYFSETQRNKGNFPGRFSGRQFSNSRSEMNVSTLELGDSALYLCASSFGNRGTDTQYFGPGTRLTVL.